The T cell receptor beta chain described here comes from a study of technical replicates of blood from several donors. The germline CDR1 and CDR2 sequences are SGDLS and YYNGEE. Losses at the gene ends were 3 bases for V and 6 bases for J; bases not matched to a gene: 8. The CDR3 totals 15 residues. Clones were read by immunoSEQ multiplex PCR, and TCRdb kept only the in-frame ones, dropping some. This table holds about 80,000 clones, 70% to 90% found once. Material for sequencing was PBMCs. The receptor was derived from a human donor in good health. Some clones in this sample may be carry-over from other donors' samples. This sequence joins TRBV9 and TRBJ2-3; 9 nucleotides align to TRBD1. The CDR3 protein is CASSARTGDGDTQYF. The DNA for the CDR3 is TGTGCCAGCAGCGCCCGGACAGGGGACGGTGATACGCAGTATTTT.